This T cell receptor beta chain was found in a study of human T cells and chemical hapten exposure. Study summary: Sensitization employed 2% DPC on around 2 cm by around 2 cm of upper inner arm skin.

This clonotype was found many times. CDR1 and CDR2 from the germline V gene are LGHDT and YNNKEL (reference sequence). CDR3 size: 15 residues. V lost 5 bases and J lost 1, with 11 bases in between. During construction of the library, unique molecular identifiers were attached to individual cDNA molecules for quantitative, reproducible TCR counting. TCRdb called the RACE reads again in MiXCR, with one record for every CDR3 protein. The data contain tens of thousands of distinct CDR3 sequences, more than 8% of them seen just once; the ten biggest clones take up 8% to 10%. The time point here: pre-sensitization, week 0. Treatment specified: therapeutic diphenylcyclopropenone sensitization with weekly scalp DPC. People who gave samples had alopecia, were 18 to 70 years old, and were suitable for DPC.

The chain employs TRBV3-1 and TRBJ2-2, with D perhaps matching TRBD2 (6 bases). The source is a man aged 40-49 years with alopecia areata. Some clones in this sample may be carry-over from other donors' samples. Source: whole blood, taken in connection with sensitization to the hapten diphenylcyclopropenone (DPC). CDR3: CASSGTRKNTGELFF. As DNA, the CDR3 is TGTGCCAGCAGCGGGACTCGTAAGAACACCGGGGAGCTGTTTTTT.